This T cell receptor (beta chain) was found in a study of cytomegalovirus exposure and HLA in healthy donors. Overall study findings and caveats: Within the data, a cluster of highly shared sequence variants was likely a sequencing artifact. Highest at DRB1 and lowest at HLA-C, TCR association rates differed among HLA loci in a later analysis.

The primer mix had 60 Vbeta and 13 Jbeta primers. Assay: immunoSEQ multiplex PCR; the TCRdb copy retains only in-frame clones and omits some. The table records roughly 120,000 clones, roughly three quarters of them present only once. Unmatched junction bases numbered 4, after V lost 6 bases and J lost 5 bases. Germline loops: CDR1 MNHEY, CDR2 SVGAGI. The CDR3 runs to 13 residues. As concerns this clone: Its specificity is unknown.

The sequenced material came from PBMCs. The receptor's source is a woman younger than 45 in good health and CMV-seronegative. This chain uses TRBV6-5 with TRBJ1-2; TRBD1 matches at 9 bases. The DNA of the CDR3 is TGTGCCAGCAGAAGGGACAGGGATTATGGCTACACCTTC. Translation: CASRRDRDYGYTF.